The 9 T cell receptor beta chains below come from one sample, sequenced in a study of blood T cell repertoires in COVID-19. The repertoire was sequenced with immunoSEQ multiplex PCR; TCRdb's copy has only in-frame clones and lacks some. Altogether about 190,000 clones are present, 80% being singletons, with the ten largest covering around 6.9%. Source material: peripheral blood. These receptors all stem from a man aged 55 to 69 with acute or convalescent COVID-19.

This chain joins TRBV3-1 (or the pseudogene TRBV3-2) and TRBJ1-4; weak D call: TRBD1 (5 bases). The germline gives CDR1 LGHDT, CDR2 YNNKEL (reference sequence). The V and J ends lost 0 bases and 1 base respectively, with 12 bases between them. The CDR3 runs 17 residues. The CDR3 DNA reads as TGTGCCAGCAGCCAAGATGGTCAGGGTGAAACTAATGAAAAACTGTTTTTT. Its translation is CASSQDGQGETNEKLFF.

In this sample, this clone turned up once. This chain's CDR3 is CASSVDGQGYQPQHF. CDR3 bases: TGTGCCAGCAGCGTAGATGGGCAGGGATATCAGCCCCAGCATTTT. The V gene is TRBV9, the J gene TRBJ1-5; D possibly corresponds to TRBD1 (5 bases). The CDR3 is made up of 15 amino acids. The germline V gene has CDR1 SGDLS and CDR2 YYNGEE. Trimming took 0 bases from V and 5 from J, leaving 12 bases between them.

The chain is built from TRBV6-5 and TRBJ2-7; 8 bases fit TRBD1. In germline, CDR1 is MNHEY, CDR2 SVGAGI. This CDR3 has 13 amino acids. The ends lost 6 bases at V and 6 bases at J; junction bases unmatched: 7. This chain's CDR3 is CASSPDRDREQYF. As DNA, the CDR3 is TGTGCCAGCAGCCCGGACAGGGATCGCGAGCAGTACTTC.

This rearrangement joins TRBV5-1 to TRBJ2-2; a possible D gene is TRBD2 (6 bases). Trimming pared 5 bases from V and 0 bases from J, leaving 8 bases between. The V gene's germline CDR1 is SGHRS and CDR2 YFSETQ. CDR3 size: 14 residues. This CDR3 reads CASREGANTGELFF. In DNA, the CDR3 is TGCGCCAGCAGGGAGGGAGCGAACACCGGGGAGCTGTTTTTT. Full variable domain (remainder filled in from reference TRBV5-1 and TRBJ2-2): KAGVTQTPRYLIKTRGQQVTLSCSPISGHRSVSWYQQTPGQGLQFLFEYFSETQRNKGNFPGRFSGRQFSNSRSEMNVSTLELGDSALYLCASREGANTGELFFGEGSRLTVL.

This clone was seen only a few times. The chain combines TRBV2 with TRBJ2-7; D might be TRBD2 (6 bases). Looked up from germline, CDR1 is SNHLY and CDR2 is FYNNEI. V was clipped by 7 bases and J by 5 bases, with 18 bases between them. There are 14 residues in the CDR3. CDR3 coding DNA: TGTGCCAGCAAAGTATGGGACTTAGTCCACGAGCAGTACTTC. Translating gives CASKVWDLVHEQYF.

CDR3: CASSLFAASGNTIYF. CDR3 nucleotide sequence: TGTGCCAGCAGCTTGTTTGCGGCCTCTGGAAACACCATATATTTT. This chain links TRBV5-6 with TRBJ1-3; D not certain. Trimming left V 1 base short and J 0 bases short, with 8 bases between. The CDR3 extends over 15 amino acids. In germline, CDR1 is SGHDT, CDR2 YYEEEE.

This chain uses TRBV6-5 with TRBJ1-6, with D unresolved. Trimming pared 0 bases from V and 5 bases from J, leaving 8 bases between. The CDR3 sequence is 15 residues long. Germline V lookup: CDR1 MNHEY, CDR2 SVGAGI. The CDR3 DNA reads TGTGCCAGCAGTTACTCTGACGGAGATAATTCACCCCTCCACTTT. Residues: CASSYSDGDNSPLHF.

J is TRBJ2-7 and V is TRBV6-5; 10 bases match TRBD2. CDR1 is MNHEY, CDR2 SVGAGI, per germline. The CDR3 is made up of 15 amino acids. The V segment lost 7 bases and the J segment 2 bases; nucleotides outside the gene matches: 8. The CDR3: CASKPSAGGPYEQYF. The CDR3 DNA reads TGTGCCAGCAAACCCTCAGCGGGGGGGCCCTACGAGCAGTACTTC.

This clone has a handful of counts. The V and J genes are TRBV5-5 and TRBJ1-5; 9 bases are a match to TRBD1. V lost 4 bases to trimming and J lost 2 bases; unmatched junction nucleotides: 7. CDR1 and CDR2 (germline): SGHKS, YYEKEE (reference sequence). The CDR3 length is 16 residues. Written as DNA, the CDR3 is TGTGCCAGCAGCCTCGGACAGGGGATCGGCAATCAGCCCCAGCATTTT. Its translation is CASSLGQGIGNQPQHF.